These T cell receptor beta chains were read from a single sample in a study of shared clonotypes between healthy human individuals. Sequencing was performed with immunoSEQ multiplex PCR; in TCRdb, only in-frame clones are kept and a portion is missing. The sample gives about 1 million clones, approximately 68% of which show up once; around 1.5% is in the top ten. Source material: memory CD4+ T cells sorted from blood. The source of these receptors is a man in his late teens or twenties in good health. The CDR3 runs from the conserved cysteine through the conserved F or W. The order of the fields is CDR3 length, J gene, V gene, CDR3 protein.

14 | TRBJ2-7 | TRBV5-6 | CASSPNAQGGEQYF
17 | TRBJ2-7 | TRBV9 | CASSVVGGGINSYEQYF
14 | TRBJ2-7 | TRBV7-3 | CASSPDRGSYEQYF
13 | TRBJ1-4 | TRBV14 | CASNRLFNEKLFF
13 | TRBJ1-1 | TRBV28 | CASSGDGRTEAFF
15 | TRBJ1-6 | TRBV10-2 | CASSDRQVNNSPLHF
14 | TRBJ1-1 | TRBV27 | CASSYGRTGTEAFF
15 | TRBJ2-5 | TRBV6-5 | CASSFDRRAQETQYF
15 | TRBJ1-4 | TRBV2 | CASRSQGVVGEKLFF
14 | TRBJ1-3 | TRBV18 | CASSPERAGNTIYF
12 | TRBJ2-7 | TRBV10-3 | CAISAGSHEQYF
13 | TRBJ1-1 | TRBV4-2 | CASSVGRVRFWLF
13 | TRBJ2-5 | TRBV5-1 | CASSFTGVETQYF
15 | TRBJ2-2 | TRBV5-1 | CASSSTTGETGELFF
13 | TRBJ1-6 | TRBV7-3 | CASSYTHNSPLHF
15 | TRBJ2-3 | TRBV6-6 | CASSYSDRPADTQYF
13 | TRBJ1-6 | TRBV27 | CASSPSRDSPLHF
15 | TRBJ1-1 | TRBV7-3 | CASSLRAGRDTEAFF
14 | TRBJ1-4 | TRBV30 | CAWSFLGPNEKLFF
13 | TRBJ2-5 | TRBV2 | CASSKTRREAQYF
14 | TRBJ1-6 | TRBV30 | CAWTPGGGSSPLHF
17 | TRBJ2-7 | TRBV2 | CASSELPVTGGNYEQYF
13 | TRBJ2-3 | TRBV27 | CASSPPGTDTQYF